This T cell receptor (beta chain) was captured in a study of cytomegalovirus exposure and HLA in healthy donors. Study results and limitations: It was in a later analysis that TCR association rates were seen to vary by HLA locus, highest for DRB1 and lowest for HLA-C. Several of the most significant clusters appeared, in a later analysis, to be linked to common viral pathogens. One cluster of highly shared sequence variants probably arose as a sequencing artifact.

V gave up 2 bases and J gave up 5 bases; unmatched junction bases: 13. This CDR3 has 18 amino acids. Germline CDR1 SGHRS, CDR2 YFSETQ. Primers for the PCR totalled 60 Vbeta and 13 Jbeta. The repertoire was sequenced with immunoSEQ multiplex PCR; TCRdb's copy has only in-frame clones and lacks some. Of around 130,000 clones in the sample, around 80% were seen once. A note on this clone: Its antigen is undetermined.

The specimen sequenced was PBMCs. The chain links TRBV5-1 to TRBJ2-2; the match to TRBD1 covers 9 bases. This sequence was found in a woman in her forties in good health and CMV-seronegative. CDR3 sequence reads: CASSFGPGQGRWTGELFF. CDR3 DNA: TGCGCCAGCAGCTTTGGACCAGGACAGGGGCGATGGACCGGGGAGCTGTTTTTT.